This T cell receptor beta chain was observed in a study of T cell responses to AZD1222 COVID-19 vaccine. Across the study: Second-dose timings of about 4 or about 12 weeks were pooled.

TCRdb's table, derived via immunoSEQ multiplex PCR, lists solely in-frame clones and lacks some. The top ten hold roughly 3.1% of the sample, which has about 140,000 clones, about 92% seen once. V was trimmed by 7 bases and J by 9 bases, leaving 15 bases between them. This CDR3 has 13 residues. J is TRBJ2-2 and V is TRBV12-3 or TRBV12-4; possibly TRBD1 for D (5 bases). The sequenced sample was peripheral blood, obtained on day 0 of AZD1222 vaccination. The TCR originated in an adult in good health. The CDR3 coding sequence is TGTGCCAGCAAAACGAACGAGGACAGGGAGCTGTTTTTT. Encoded protein: CASKTNEDRELFF.